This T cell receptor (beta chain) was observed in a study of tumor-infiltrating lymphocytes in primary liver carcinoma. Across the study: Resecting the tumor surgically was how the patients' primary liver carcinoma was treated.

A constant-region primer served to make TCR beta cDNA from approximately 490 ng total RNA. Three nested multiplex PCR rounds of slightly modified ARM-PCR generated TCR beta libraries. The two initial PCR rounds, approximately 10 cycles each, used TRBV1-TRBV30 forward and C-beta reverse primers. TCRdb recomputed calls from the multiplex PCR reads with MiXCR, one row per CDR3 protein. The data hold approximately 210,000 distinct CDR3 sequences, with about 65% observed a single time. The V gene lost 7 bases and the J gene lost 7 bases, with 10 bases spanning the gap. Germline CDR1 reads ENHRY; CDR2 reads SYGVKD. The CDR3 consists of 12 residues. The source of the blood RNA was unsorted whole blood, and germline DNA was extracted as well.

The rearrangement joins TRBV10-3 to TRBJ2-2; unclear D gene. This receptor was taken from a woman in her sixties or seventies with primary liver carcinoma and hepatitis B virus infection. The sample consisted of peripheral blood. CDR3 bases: TGTGCCATCATAAATCGACTCGGGGAGCTGTTTTTT. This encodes CAIINRLGELFF.